This is a list of T cell receptor beta chains from one sample in a study of blood T cell repertoires in COVID-19. Repertoires were generated with immunoSEQ multiplex PCR, while TCRdb's copy carries only in-frame clones and drops some. The sample holds more than 200,000 clones; more than 65% are singletons and the top ten take about 4.5%. Specimen: peripheral blood. All receptors come from a man aged 50 to 59 with active or convalescent COVID-19. Each CDR3 is given with its conserved first and last residue. Each record gives: clone size, J gene, V gene, D gene, CDR3 DNA, CDR3 protein. A D gene is named only where the DNA matches it firmly. Some rows have no size entry. The others give once, few or many, or a class for an expanded clone.

>.|TRBJ1-1|TRBV4-2|.
TGTGCCAGCAGCCCTTCGGAGGGGTTGGGGACTGAAGCTTTCTTT
CASSPSEGLGTEAFF
>.|TRBJ2-2|TRBV4-2|.
TGTGCCAGCAGCTCGTCAGGGAATTCGAACACCGGGGAGCTGTTTTTT
CASSSSGNSNTGELFF
>.|TRBJ2-1|TRBV7-2|.
TGTGCCAGCAGCTTCAAAACGGGGGACGGGGGGCAGTTCTTC
CASSFKTGDGGQFF
>few|TRBJ1-4|TRBV28|.
TGTGCCAGCAGTCCGCGGAGTAATGAAAAACTGTTTTTT
CASSPRSNEKLFF
>.|TRBJ1-5|TRBV6-5|.
TGTGCCAGCAGGATTGGAGATGCACAGCCCCAGCATTTT
CASRIGDAQPQHF
>.|TRBJ1-5|TRBV7-8|.
TGTGCCAGCAGCTTAGCGGGGGTGGACAGGCCCCAGCATTTT
CASSLAGVDRPQHF
>.|TRBJ2-3|TRBV27|TRBD1
TGTGCCAGCAGTCCGTGGACAGGGAACACGCAGTATTTT
CASSPWTGNTQYF
>.|TRBJ1-2|TRBV30|.
TGTGCCTGGAGTGCGGGGGGATCGTATGGCTACACCTTC
CAWSAGGSYGYTF
>.|TRBJ1-3|TRBV5-1|.
TGCGCCAGCAGCTTGGAAACAGGGAACTCTGGAAACACCATATATTTT
CASSLETGNSGNTIYF
>once|TRBJ1-1|TRBV6-6|TRBD1
TGTGCCAGCAGTCGCCGAACAGGGGCCCTAGAGAACACTGAAGCTTTCTTT
CASSRRTGALENTEAFF
>few|TRBJ1-1|TRBV12-3/TRBV12-4|.
TGTGCCAGCCGCCTCGCACGGACTGAAGCTTTCTTT
CASRLARTEAFF
>.|TRBJ1-2|TRBV18|.
TGTGCCAGCTCACCAAGCGGATTTAACTATGGCTACACCTTC
CASSPSGFNYGYTF
>once|TRBJ2-2|TRBV3-1/TRBV3-2|.
TGTGCCAGCAGCCAACCTAGACGGACCGGGGAGCTGTTTTTT
CASSQPRRTGELFF
>.|TRBJ2-2|TRBV28|TRBD2
TGTGCCAGCAGTTCAAGCGGGGGGGCCACCGGGGAGCTGTTTTTT
CASSSSGGATGELFF
>.|TRBJ1-1|TRBV18|.
TGTGCCAGCTCACTGACGACACCTGCATCGAACACTGAAGCTTTCTTT
CASSLTTPASNTEAFF
>.|TRBJ1-5|TRBV10-3|TRBD1
TGTGCCATCAGTAGGACAGGGGGTGATCAGCCCCAGCATTTT
CAISRTGGDQPQHF
>.|TRBJ1-2|TRBV24-1|.
TGTGCCACCAGCGAGCCCTTCCGGGATGGCTACACCTTC
CATSEPFRDGYTF
>.|TRBJ1-5|TRBV28|TRBD1
TGTGCCAGCAGGCCCACAGGGGGCGCCGGGCAGCCCCAGCATTTT
CASRPTGGAGQPQHF
>few|TRBJ1-1|TRBV10-3|.
TGTGCCGTCACTATCAGGGCTCGGGCTTTCTTT
CAVTIRARAFF
>.|TRBJ2-5|TRBV10-3|.
TGTGCCATTTCCCTGGGACAACAAGAGACCCAGTACTTC
CAISLGQQETQYF
>.|TRBJ1-1|TRBV19|.
TGTGCCAGTAGTATTACAGCGAACACTGAAGCTTTCTTT
CASSITANTEAFF